These 13 T cell receptor beta chains were sequenced from one sample in a study of regulatory T cells in long-lasting Graves disease. Stated time point: newly diagnosed GD, antithyroid drugs for less than 3 months. Preparation of the TCR library used RNA extracted from PBMCs. CDR3-region Arm-PCR and iRepertoire HTBI primers produced the TCR beta libraries. TCRdb reprocessed the multiplex PCR reads via MiXCR and lists one record per CDR3 protein. The sample includes approximately 480,000 distinct CDR3 sequences, roughly 17% of them seen just once. These data also formed part of another study, on T cells in Graves' hyperthyroidism and ophthalmopathy.

The sequencing here drew on peripheral blood mononuclear cells (PBMCs), taken at new diagnosis, from a patient treated with antithyroid drugs. The receptor set was obtained from a man in his forties with Graves disease.

This clonotype was seen more than once but under ten times. The chain couples TRBV28 to TRBJ1-1; 11 nucleotides line up with TRBD1. Per the germline V gene, CDR1 is MDHEN and CDR2 is SYDVKM. V shed 4 bases and J 1 base; nucleotides not matched to a gene: 2. The CDR3 runs to 15 residues. The chain's CDR3 is CASSWTGGENTEAFF. CDR3 coding DNA: TGTGCCAGCAGTTGGACAGGGGGCGAGAACACTGAAGCTTTCTTT. The full variable domain, its missing parts supplied by reference TRBV28 and TRBJ1-1, is DVKVTQSSRYLVKRTGEKVFLECVQDMDHENMFWYRQDPGLGLRLIYFSYDVKMKEKGDIPEGYSVSREKKERFSLILESASTNQTSMYLCASSWTGGENTEAFFGQGTRLTVV.

This chain connects TRBV19 to TRBJ2-1; TRBD2 aligns across 9 bases. This CDR3 is built from 17 residues. From germline, CDR1 is LNHDA and CDR2 SQIVND (reference sequence). V dropped 0 bases and J dropped 7; count of bases not matched to a gene: 10. The CDR3 sequence is CASSIDPLAGVFNEQFF. CDR3 sequence (DNA): TGTGCCAGTAGTATAGATCCCTTAGCGGGAGTATTTAATGAGCAGTTCTTC. The variable domain in full, completed from reference TRBV19 and TRBJ2-1, reads DGGITQSPKYLFRKEGQNVTLSCEQNLNHDAMYWYRQDPGQGLRLIYYSQIVNDFQKGDIAEGYSVSREKKESFPLTVTSAQKNPTAFYLCASSIDPLAGVFNEQFFGPGTRLTVL.

With respect to this clonotype: A much bigger clone sits one base away, suggesting this may be a read error. The J gene is TRBJ2-7, the V gene TRBV18, with D possibly called TRBD1 or TRBD2 (5 bases each). The CDR3 runs to 16 residues. CDR1 and CDR2 from the germline V gene are KGHSH and LQKENI. The CDR3 region is CASSPLPGRNSYEQCF. The CDR3 DNA follows: TGTGCCAGCTCACCACTACCGGGACGGAACTCCTACGAGCAGTGCTTC.

The rearrangement joins TRBV30 to TRBJ2-1; D may be TRBD1 (6 bases). V lost 0 bases to trimming and J lost 9 bases, with 24 bases between them. Germline CDR1 and CDR2: GTSNPN and SVGIG (reference sequence). The CDR3 runs to 17 residues. The CDR3 loop is CAWSVRVLRLVGGEQFF. CDR3 in DNA: TGTGCCTGGAGTGTACGGGTTTTGCGGCTGGTAGGGGGTGAGCAGTTCTTC.

This clonotype was seen a few times. The CDR3 here is CASRLDLNYGYTF. The CDR3 region has the DNA TGTGCCAGCCGGCTGGATCTTAACTATGGCTACACCTTC. The rearrangement joins TRBV6-1 to TRBJ1-2; D call uncertain. The V gene lost 8 bases and the J gene lost 1 base, with 11 bases spanning the gap. Germline CDR1 and CDR2: MNHNS and SASEGT. The CDR3 sequence is 13 residues long.

The chain links TRBV13 to TRBJ1-4, with TRBD1 matching 9 bases. The V segment lost 5 bases and the J segment 3 bases; nucleotides outside the gene matches: 7. The CDR3 is made up of 16 amino acids. Per the germline V gene, CDR1 is PRHDT and CDR2 is FYEKMQ (reference sequence). In DNA form, the CDR3 reads TGTGCCAGCAGCCCGGGGACAGGGTTAGCTAATGAAAAACTGTTTTTT. It codes for CASSPGTGLANEKLFF.

This clonotype was seen once. The chain combines TRBV19 with TRBJ2-1; tentative D call: TRBD2 (5 bases). V lost 7 bases and J 7 bases, leaving 20 bases between the germline ends. The CDR3 covers 15 residues. Germline CDR1 is LNHDA and CDR2 is SQIVND (reference sequence). The CDR3: CASTPRPGGGNEQFF. CDR3 sequence (DNA): TGTGCCAGTACCCCCAGGCCAGGCGGAGGAAATGAGCAGTTCTTC.

The V call is TRBV25-1, the J call TRBJ1-5, with 7 bases fitting TRBD1. The trim removed 5 bases at V and 9 bases at J, leaving 10 bases unmatched. This CDR3 has 14 amino acids. Germline V gene lookup returns CDR1 MGHDK and CDR2 SYGVNS. CDR3 residues: CASSSGGRSLPQHF. As DNA, the CDR3 is TGTGCCAGCAGTTCAGGGGGGAGATCATTGCCCCAGCATTTT.

This clonotype was counted only a few times. This chain links TRBV6-1 with TRBJ2-7; D may be TRBD2 (5 bases). CDR3 length: 17 amino acids. Trimming shortened V by 6 bases and J by 5 bases, and 26 bases separated the two germline ends. Looked up from germline, CDR1 is MNHNS and CDR2 is SASEGT. The CDR3 reads CASRRAEGFGSYHEQYF. The CDR3 DNA reads as TGTGCCAGCAGAAGAGCGGAAGGTTTTGGAAGTTACCACGAGCAGTACTTC.

The gene calls are TRBV5-4 and TRBJ2-3; D possibly corresponds to TRBD2 (6 bases). The CDR3 extends over 16 amino acids. Trimming shortened V by 3 bases and J by 2 bases, and 16 bases separated the two germline ends. The germline V gene encodes CDR1 SGHNT and CDR2 YYREEE (reference sequence). In DNA, the CDR3 is TGTGCCAGCAGCTCGCCGGGACTTCATCTCACAGATACGCAGTATTTT. Protein product: CASSSPGLHLTDTQYF.

On this clonotype itself: Relative to the germline gene, one junction end is altered; a read error may explain this. The rearrangement uses TRBV20-1 and TRBJ2-1; no firm D call. This CDR3 is 14 amino acids long. Germline CDR1 DFQATT, CDR2 SNEGSKA (reference sequence). The CDR3: CSARRVESYSEQFF. In DNA form, the CDR3 reads TGCAGTGCTAGACGGGTAGAGTCCTACAGTGAGCAGTTCTTC.

This clonotype was counted at least ten times. V gene TRBV27 combines with J gene TRBJ2-7; 7 positions match TRBD1. Germline V lookup: CDR1 MNHEY, CDR2 SMNVEV (reference sequence). The CDR3 runs 14 residues. With V trimmed by 8 bases and J by 2 bases, 9 bases remained unmatched. In DNA, the CDR3 is TGTGCCAGCCGCACAACAGGGGCCACCTACGAGCAGTACTTC. It yields the protein CASRTTGATYEQYF.

This clonotype was recorded many times. The chain has TRBV2 and TRBJ2-7, with D unresolved. From germline, CDR1 is SNHLY and CDR2 FYNNEI. V was trimmed by 2 bases and J by 0 bases, leaving 8 bases between them. CDR3 length: 14 amino acids. The CDR3 nucleotides read TGTGCCAGCAGTGAAAGTCTCCCCTCCTACGAGCAGTACTTC. Its protein is CASSESLPSYEQYF.